The 3 T cell receptor beta chains below come from one sample, sequenced in a study of T cell responses to AZD1222 COVID-19 vaccine. Using immunoSEQ multiplex PCR, the repertoire was profiled, and TCRdb retains in-frame clones only, with some absent. The sample lists some 80,000 clones, about 83% occurring once. The specimen comprised peripheral blood, sampled on day 0 of AZD1222 vaccination. Receptors were obtained from an adult in good health.

The chain has TRBV19 and TRBJ1-2; 7 bases map to TRBD1. V trimming: 3 bases; J trimming: 10 bases; junction bases outside the gene matches: 8. The CDR3 runs to 13 residues. Germline CDR1 reads LNHDA; CDR2 reads SQIVND (reference sequence). The CDR3 region has the DNA TGTGCCAGTAGTATGGGGACAGTGCCGGCCTACACCTTC. This sequence encodes CASSMGTVPAYTF.

The chain employs TRBV11-3 and TRBJ2-7; D is unclear. Trimming took 5 bases from V and 7 from J, leaving 15 bases between them. This CDR3 contains 13 residues. Germline V gives CDR1 SGHNT, CDR2 YENEEA. The CDR3 DNA sequence: TGTGCCAGCAGCCCCTCGGTTCGTGGTGAGCAGTACTTC. Its protein product is CASSPSVRGEQYF.

The V gene is TRBV11-1, the J gene TRBJ2-7; TRBD1 aligns across 9 bases. The CDR3 totals 15 residues. V dropped 5 bases and J dropped 5; count of bases not matched to a gene: 10. Germline-derived CDR1 and CDR2 are SGHAT and FQDESV (reference sequence). The CDR3 here is CASSTRQGVLDEQYF. CDR3 sequence (DNA): TGTGCCAGCAGCACCAGACAGGGGGTCTTGGACGAGCAGTACTTC.